A selection of T cell receptor beta chains follows, all from one sample in a study of blood T cell repertoires in COVID-19. TCRdb keeps only in-frame clones here, not all; method: immunoSEQ multiplex PCR. Of over 150,000 clones in the sample, roughly 82% were seen once. Sample: peripheral blood. The origin of the receptors is a human donor in a cohort sampled during active COVID-19. The CDR3 runs from the conserved cysteine through the conserved F or W. Each record gives: CDR3 length, clone size, D gene, V gene, J gene, CDR3 protein, CDR3 DNA. D genes are given only for firm matches. Some rows have no size entry. The others give once, few or many, or a class for an expanded clone.

>15|NA|NA|TRBV5-1|TRBJ1-1
CASKLHGQMNTEAFF
TGCGCCAGCAAACTTCACGGACAGATGAACACTGAAGCTTTCTTT
>15|once|TRBD1|TRBV28|TRBJ1-4
CASSDRGVTNEKLFF
TGTGCCAGCAGTGACAGGGGTGTAACTAATGAAAAACTGTTTTTT
>13|NA|NA|TRBV30|TRBJ1-2
CAWSQQGVRGYTF
TGTGCCTGGAGTCAACAGGGCGTACGTGGCTACACCTTC
>14|NA|NA|TRBV5-6|TRBJ2-1
CASSLAAGYFEQFF
TGTGCCAGCAGCTTGGCAGCAGGGTACTTTGAGCAGTTCTTC
>15|NA|NA|TRBV3-1/TRBV3-2|TRBJ1-1
CASSPYEGALTEAFF
TGTGCCAGCAGCCCTTATGAAGGGGCGTTGACTGAAGCTTTCTTT
>13|NA|TRBD1|TRBV28|TRBJ1-2
CASSTGENRGYTF
TGTGCCAGCAGTACAGGGGAGAATCGTGGCTACACCTTC
>16|NA|NA|TRBV18|TRBJ2-6
CASSLIDSPGANVLTF
TGTGCCAGCTCATTGATCGACAGTCCTGGGGCCAACGTCCTGACTTTC
>15|NA|NA|TRBV21-1|TRBJ2-7
CASSKVRQGPYEQYF
TGTGCCAGCAGCAAAGTACGGCAGGGGCCCTACGAGCAGTACTTC
>13|NA|TRBD2|TRBV10-3|TRBJ2-7
CAISESSSGSEYF
TGTGCCATCAGTGAGTCGTCTAGCGGGAGCGAGTACTTC
>18|NA|TRBD2|TRBV13|TRBJ2-7
CASSLARLAGENTYEQYF
TGTGCCAGCAGCTTGGCACGACTAGCGGGAGAAAATACTTACGAGCAGTACTTC
>14|NA|TRBD1|TRBV18|TRBJ2-7
CASSPRRDSYEQYF
TGTGCCAGCTCACCACGCCGGGACAGCTACGAGCAGTACTTC
>16|NA|TRBD2|TRBV29-1|TRBJ2-5
CSAGGGGSASRETQYF
TGCAGCGCGGGAGGTGGCGGGAGTGCTTCTCGGGAGACCCAGTACTTC
>15|NA|NA|TRBV9|TRBJ2-6
CASSETGSGANVLTF
TGTGCCAGCAGCGAAACAGGGAGTGGGGCCAACGTCCTGACTTTC
>13|NA|NA|TRBV2|TRBJ2-7
CASSAGHNYEQYF
TGTGCCAGCAGTGCGGGACATAACTACGAGCAGTACTTC
>14|NA|NA|TRBV5-1|TRBJ2-1
CASTRTDFYNEQFF
TGCGCCAGCACGAGGACAGACTTTTACAATGAGCAGTTCTTC
>15|NA|TRBD1|TRBV5-1|TRBJ2-3
CASSGARGSADTQYF
TGCGCCAGCAGCGGGGCCAGGGGGTCCGCAGATACGCAGTATTTT
>14|NA|NA|TRBV3-1/TRBV3-2|TRBJ1-4
CASSQLTANEKLFF
TGTGCCAGCAGCCAACTAACAGCTAATGAAAAACTGTTTTTT
>14|NA|TRBD2|TRBV6-6|TRBJ2-3
CASRRRGYTDTQYF
TGTGCCAGCAGACGGCGGGGGTACACAGATACGCAGTATTTT
>14|NA|TRBD2|TRBV6-5|TRBJ2-7
CASRWGLAVYEQYF
TGTGCCAGCAGGTGGGGACTAGCGGTATACGAGCAGTACTTC
>12|NA|NA|TRBV2|TRBJ2-5
CAREGNQETQYF
TGTGCCAGGGAGGGAAACCAAGAGACCCAGTACTTC
>12|NA|NA|TRBV6-6|TRBJ2-7
CASSSTGYEQYF
TGTGCCAGCAGTTCCACAGGCTACGAGCAGTACTTC
>16|NA|NA|TRBV14|TRBJ2-1
CASSVNKGGLYNEQFF
TGTGCCAGCAGCGTCAATAAGGGGGGGCTCTACAATGAGCAGTTCTTC
>13|NA|NA|TRBV3-1/TRBV3-2|TRBJ2-3
CASSQGPRGTQYF
TGTGCCAGCAGCCAAGGCCCGAGAGGTACGCAGTATTTT
>15|NA|TRBD2|TRBV3-1/TRBV3-2|TRBJ2-3
CASSLGRALTDTQYF
TGTGCCAGCAGCCTCGGGAGGGCGCTCACAGATACGCAGTATTTT
>12|NA|NA|TRBV29-1|TRBJ1-2
CSVSLGHQGYTF
TGCAGCGTTTCCTTGGGCCACCAAGGCTACACCTTC
>13|NA|TRBD2|TRBV10-3|TRBJ2-7
CAIGKREGYEQYF
TGTGCCATCGGTAAGCGGGAGGGTTACGAGCAGTACTTC
>14|few|NA|TRBV28|TRBJ2-2
CASSFTGDTGELFF
TGTGCCAGCAGTTTCACAGGTGACACCGGGGAGCTGTTTTTT
>15|NA|NA|TRBV27|TRBJ1-2
CASSPRPDFPYGYTF
TGTGCCAGCAGTCCCCGGCCCGACTTCCCGTATGGCTACACCTTC
>16|NA|NA|TRBV3-1/TRBV3-2|TRBJ2-4
CASSQEGGIAKNIQYF
TGTGCCAGCAGCCAAGAAGGGGGAATAGCCAAAAACATTCAGTACTTC
>16|NA|TRBD1|TRBV5-1|TRBJ1-1
CASSLTGRGPGTEAFF
TGCGCCAGCAGCCTGACTGGCAGGGGGCCGGGAACTGAAGCTTTCTTT
>14|NA|NA|TRBV5-1|TRBJ1-1
CASRGGVTGTEAFF
TGCGCCAGCAGGGGCGGGGTGACTGGGACTGAAGCTTTCTTT
>16|NA|TRBD2|TRBV11-3|TRBJ2-1
CASSPRVSGRYNEQFF
TGTGCCAGCAGCCCTAGGGTTAGCGGGAGGTACAATGAGCAGTTCTTC
>14|few|TRBD1|TRBV5-1|TRBJ2-7
CASSWGQEVYEQYF
TGCGCCAGCAGCTGGGGACAGGAGGTATACGAGCAGTACTTC
>14|NA|TRBD1|TRBV30|TRBJ1-1
CAWSVRDRGTEAFF
TGTGCCTGGAGTGTACGCGACAGGGGCACTGAAGCTTTCTTT
>17|NA|TRBD2|TRBV5-4|TRBJ2-3
CASSLGGTSANTDTQYF
TGTGCCAGCAGCCTTGGCGGAACTAGCGCGAACACAGATACGCAGTATTTT
>16|NA|NA|TRBV10-3|TRBJ2-1
CATEPGATPPYNEQFF
TGTGCCACCGAACCGGGAGCGACCCCCCCCTACAATGAGCAGTTCTTC
>15|NA|NA|TRBV10-3|TRBJ2-1
CAIWPGSGPLNEQFF
TGTGCCATCTGGCCCGGGAGCGGGCCTTTAAATGAGCAGTTCTTC
>16|once|TRBD1|TRBV4-2|TRBJ1-1
CASSPDRQGLVTEAFF
TGTGCCAGCAGCCCGGATAGACAGGGGTTGGTCACTGAAGCTTTCTTT
>15|NA|TRBD1|TRBV5-5|TRBJ1-5
CASSLGQGRSQPQHF
TGTGCCAGCAGCTTGGGACAGGGTAGGAGTCAGCCCCAGCATTTT
>14|NA|NA|TRBV6-5|TRBJ2-2
CASSLTVVTGELFF
TGTGCCAGCAGCCTGACAGTCGTCACCGGGGAGCTGTTTTTT
>15|NA|TRBD2|TRBV3-1/TRBV3-2|TRBJ2-2
CASSRGSSNTGELFF
TGTGCCAGCAGTCGCGGGAGTAGTAACACCGGGGAGCTGTTTTTT
>16|NA|NA|TRBV5-6|TRBJ2-5
CASSLIRGSYQETQYF
TGTGCCAGCAGCTTGATCCGCGGTTCGTACCAAGAGACCCAGTACTTC
>17|NA|TRBD2|TRBV7-9|TRBJ2-5
CASRAGASGIIQETQYF
TGTGCCAGCAGAGCCGGGGCTAGCGGGATTATCCAAGAGACCCAGTACTTC
>12|NA|TRBD1|TRBV29-1|TRBJ1-4
CSATDRAEKLFF
TGCAGCGCTACGGACAGGGCTGAAAAACTGTTTTTT
>13|NA|NA|TRBV5-1|TRBJ1-5
CASSLGANQPQHF
TGCGCCAGCAGCTTGGGGGCTAATCAGCCCCAGCATTTT
>13|NA|TRBD1|TRBV6-5|TRBJ2-5
CASSSDRGETQYF
TGTGCCAGCAGTTCGGACAGGGGAGAGACCCAGTACTTC
>15|NA|TRBD2|TRBV7-6|TRBJ2-1
CASSLPPSGKDEQFF
TGTGCCAGCAGCTTACCCCCTAGCGGGAAGGATGAGCAGTTCTTC
>15|NA|TRBD2|TRBV30|TRBJ2-1
CAWAHSGLALDEQFF
TGTGCCTGGGCCCACTCGGGACTAGCCCTCGATGAGCAGTTCTTC
>15|NA|TRBD2|TRBV7-9|TRBJ2-7
CASSLGTSGTYEQYF
TGTGCCAGCAGCTTAGGGACTAGCGGCACCTACGAGCAGTACTTC
>14|many|TRBD1|TRBV7-8|TRBJ1-1
CASSATGVGTEAFF
TGTGCCAGCAGCGCGACAGGGGTAGGCACTGAAGCTTTCTTT
>15|NA|TRBD2|TRBV19|TRBJ2-2
CASKTSGRLTGELFF
TGTGCCAGTAAGACTAGCGGGAGATTGACCGGGGAGCTGTTTTTT
>13|NA|TRBD1|TRBV7-2|TRBJ1-5
CASSLGQGQPQHF
TGTGCCAGCAGCCTAGGACAGGGACAGCCCCAGCATTTT
>13|NA|NA|TRBV12-3/TRBV12-4|TRBJ2-2
CASTPSVTGELFF
TGTGCCAGCACCCCCAGTGTAACCGGGGAGCTGTTTTTT
>16|NA|NA|TRBV5-1|TRBJ1-6
CASSLVVALYNSPLHF
TGCGCCAGCAGCTTGGTTGTAGCTTTGTATAATTCACCCCTCCACTTT